This section outlines one T cell receptor (beta chain) sequence together with its context. Positive CCR7 selection of CD45RO-negative cells yielded the naive CD8 cells, and terminally differentiated effector memory CD45RA+ cells were excluded. This specimen comes from a study of shared clonotypes between healthy human individuals. Measured with immunoSEQ multiplex PCR; TCRdb has only the in-frame clones, and not every one. Altogether approximately 1.9 million clones are present, over 85% being singletons, with the ten largest covering approximately 1.6%. There are 15 residues in the CDR3. V was pared by 1 base and J by 3 bases, with 13 bases between. The germline V gene has CDR1 SGHTA and CDR2 FQGNSA.

The material sequenced was naive CD8+ T cells from PBMCs. The origin of this receptor is a man between 18 and 35 years old in good health. Some clones in this sample may be carry-over from other donors' samples. The V and J genes are TRBV7-2 and TRBJ2-7; the D gene is possibly TRBD1 (6 bases). The CDR3 coding sequence is TGTGCCAGCAGCTTAGTTCGGACAGCTAACTACGAGCAGTACTTC. Translation gives CASSLVRTANYEQYF.